These T cell receptor beta chains were read from a single sample in a study of blood T cell repertoires in COVID-19. Clones were sequenced by immunoSEQ multiplex PCR, and TCRdb holds only the in-frame ones, with some missing. The table has a few hundred thousand clones, over 70% seen once. Sequencing was carried out using peripheral blood. These receptors were obtained from a man in his forties or fifties with active or convalescent COVID-19. Each CDR3 is given with its conserved first and last residue. The D gene is left open where the match is weak. Expanded clones are given a class, and other clones once, few, many or no size at all.

J gene	D gene	V gene	clone size	CDR3 protein	CDR3 DNA
TRBJ1-6	TRBD1	TRBV6-2/TRBV6-3	-	CASSSKTRVSGQGGNNSPLHF	TGTGCCAGCAGCTCCAAAACCCGAGTCTCCGGACAGGGAGGAAATAATTCACCCCTCCACTTT
TRBJ2-5	-	TRBV9	-	CASSVGPSLETQYF	TGTGCCAGCAGCGTGGGCCCATCGTTAGAGACCCAGTACTTC
TRBJ2-7	TRBD2	TRBV10-1	-	CASSYGLAPLYEQYF	TGCGCCAGCAGTTACGGACTAGCGCCCCTTTACGAGCAGTACTTC
TRBJ2-1	TRBD2	TRBV5-6	-	CASSLGLAGINEQFF	TGTGCCAGCAGCTTGGGGCTAGCGGGTATCAATGAGCAGTTCTTC
TRBJ2-5	-	TRBV9	-	CASSVEAVRQETQYF	TGTGCCAGCAGCGTAGAGGCGGTGAGACAAGAGACCCAGTACTTC
TRBJ1-2	TRBD1	TRBV12-5	few	CASGLSPGTAASYGYTF	TGTGCTAGTGGCCTTTCCCCCGGGACAGCCGCTAGCTATGGCTACACCTTC
TRBJ2-7	TRBD1	TRBV6-2/TRBV6-3	few	CASSFPDRVHEQYF	TGTGCCAGCAGTTTTCCCGACAGGGTACACGAGCAGTACTTC
TRBJ2-1	TRBD2	TRBV7-9	-	CASSLRGLAGLVNEQFF	TGTGCCAGCAGCTTAAGAGGACTAGCGGGTCTCGTCAATGAGCAGTTCTTC
TRBJ2-1	TRBD2	TRBV3-1/TRBV3-2	-	CASSQGLADYNEQFF	TGTGCCAGCAGCCAGGGTCTAGCGGACTACAATGAGCAGTTCTTC
TRBJ2-7	TRBD1	TRBV5-6	-	CASSRTGSGEQYF	TGTGCCAGCAGCCGGACAGGGTCAGGGGAGCAGTACTTC
TRBJ1-5	-	TRBV19	-	CASRIQSNRDQPQHF	TGTGCCAGTAGAATCCAGTCTAACAGGGATCAGCCCCAGCATTTT
TRBJ1-2	TRBD1	TRBV9	-	CASSSNDRDFYGYTF	TGTGCCAGCAGCTCCAATGACAGGGACTTCTATGGCTACACCTTC
TRBJ2-3	TRBD2	TRBV5-1	once	CASRRGTSAVSDTQYF	TGCGCCAGCAGGAGGGGAACTAGCGCGGTATCAGATACGCAGTATTTT